These 2 T cell receptor beta chains came from one sample sequenced in a study of radiation and T cells in renal cell carcinoma (dated by TCRdb to 2020 to 2021). Reading the label with the study, this specimen's time point is: baseline pretreatment blood. Explained via the paper, the treatment or condition label denotes: 15 Gy SBRT to primary tumor, nephrectomy 4 weeks later. The method behind the library was the immunoSEQ multiplex PCR assay. Entries here come from immuneACCESS through TCRdb and include only in-frame sequences with V and J called. Some clones fail to appear in such tables; in the studies checked, an unresolved V gene covers under half of the shortfall, and the cause of the remainder is unknown. This sample holds around 140,000 clones; 75% to 90% were observed only once. Approximately 22% of the sample goes to the ten largest clones. The sample consisted of blood, taken from a patient whose treatment included radiotherapy and nephrectomy. Every receptor here comes from a woman between 50 and 59 years old with renal cell carcinoma.

The chain joins TRBV5-1 to TRBJ1-2; tentatively, D is TRBD1 (6 bases). The CDR3 runs to 14 residues. V dropped 1 base and J dropped 5 bases, with 12 bases sitting between them. Germline V gives CDR1 SGHRS, CDR2 YFSETQ. The CDR3 here is CASSLSHREYGYTF. The CDR3 region has the DNA TGCGCCAGCAGCTTGTCCCACAGGGAATATGGCTACACCTTC.

V and J are TRBV6-5 and TRBJ2-1; D perhaps matches TRBD2 (5 bases). V lost 4 bases to trimming and J lost 5 bases, with 12 bases between them. CDR1 MNHEY and CDR2 SVGAGI come from the germline V gene. The CDR3 has 14 residues. This chain's CDR3 is CASSFTTGNNEQFF. In DNA form, the CDR3 reads TGTGCCAGCAGTTTTACAACGGGGAACAATGAGCAGTTCTTC.